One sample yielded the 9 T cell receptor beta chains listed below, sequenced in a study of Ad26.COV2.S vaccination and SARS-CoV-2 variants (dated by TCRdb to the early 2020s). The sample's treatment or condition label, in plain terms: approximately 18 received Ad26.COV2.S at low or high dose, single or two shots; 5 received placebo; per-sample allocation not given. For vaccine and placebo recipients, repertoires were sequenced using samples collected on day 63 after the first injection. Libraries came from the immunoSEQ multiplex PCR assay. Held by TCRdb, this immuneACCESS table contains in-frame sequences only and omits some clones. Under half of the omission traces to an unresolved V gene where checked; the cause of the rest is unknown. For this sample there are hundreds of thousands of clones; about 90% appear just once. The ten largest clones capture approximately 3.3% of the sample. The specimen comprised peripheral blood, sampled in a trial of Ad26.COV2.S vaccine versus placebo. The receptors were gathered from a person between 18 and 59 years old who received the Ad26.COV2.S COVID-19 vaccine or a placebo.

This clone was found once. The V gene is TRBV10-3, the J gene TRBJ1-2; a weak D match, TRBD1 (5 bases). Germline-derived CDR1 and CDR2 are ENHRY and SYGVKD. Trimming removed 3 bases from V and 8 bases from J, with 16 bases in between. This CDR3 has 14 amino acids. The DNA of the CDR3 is TGTGCCATCAGTGATTGGGGGGAAGAAGAGGGCTACACCTTC. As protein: CAISDWGEEEGYTF.

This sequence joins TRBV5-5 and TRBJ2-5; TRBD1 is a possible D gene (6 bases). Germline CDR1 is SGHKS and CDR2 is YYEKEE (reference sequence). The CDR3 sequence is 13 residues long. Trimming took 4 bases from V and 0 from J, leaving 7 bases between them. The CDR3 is CASSRQDQETQYF. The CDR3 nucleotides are TGTGCCAGCAGCCGACAGGACCAAGAGACCCAGTACTTC.

The CDR3 bases are TGTGCCAGCTCACCGACTAGCGGGGGCGGAGATACGCAGTATTTT. Protein product: CASSPTSGGGDTQYF. The genes are TRBV18 and TRBJ2-3, with TRBD2 matching 12 bases. CDR1 and CDR2 from the germline V gene are KGHSH and LQKENI. V dropped 3 bases and J dropped 5; count of bases not matched to a gene: 3. CDR3 length equals 15 residues.

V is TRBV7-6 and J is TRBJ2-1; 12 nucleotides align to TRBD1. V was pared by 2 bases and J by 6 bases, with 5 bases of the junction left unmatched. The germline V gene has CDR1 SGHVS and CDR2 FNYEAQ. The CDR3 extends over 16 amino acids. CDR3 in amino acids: CASSLNPGQGANEQFF. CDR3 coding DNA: TGTGCCAGCAGCTTAAACCCGGGACAGGGGGCCAATGAGCAGTTCTTC.

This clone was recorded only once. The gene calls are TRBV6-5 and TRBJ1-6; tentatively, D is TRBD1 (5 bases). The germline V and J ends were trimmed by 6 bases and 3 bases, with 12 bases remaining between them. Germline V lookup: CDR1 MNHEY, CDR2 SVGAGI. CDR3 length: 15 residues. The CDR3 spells CASSQGTGYNSPLHF. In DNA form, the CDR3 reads TGTGCCAGCAGCCAGGGAACAGGCTATAATTCACCCCTCCACTTT.

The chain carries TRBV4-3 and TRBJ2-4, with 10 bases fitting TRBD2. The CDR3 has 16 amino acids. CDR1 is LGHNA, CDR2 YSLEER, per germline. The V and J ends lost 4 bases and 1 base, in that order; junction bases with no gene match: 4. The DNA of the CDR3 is TGCGCCAGCAGCCTTTATAGCGGGGGGGCCAAAAACATTCAGTACTTC. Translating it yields CASSLYSGGAKNIQYF.

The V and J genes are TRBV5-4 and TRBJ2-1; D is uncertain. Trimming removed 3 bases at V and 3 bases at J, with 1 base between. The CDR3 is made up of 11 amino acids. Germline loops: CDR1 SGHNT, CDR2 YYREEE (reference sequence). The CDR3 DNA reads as TGTGCCAGCAGCTACTACAATGAGCAGTTCTTC. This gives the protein CASSYYNEQFF.

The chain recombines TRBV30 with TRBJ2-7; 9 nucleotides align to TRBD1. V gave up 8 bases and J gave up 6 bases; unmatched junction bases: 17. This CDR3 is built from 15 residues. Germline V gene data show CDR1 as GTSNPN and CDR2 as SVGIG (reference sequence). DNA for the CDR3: TGTGCCCTCAGGGACTCCGGGACAGGGATGAGCGAGCAGTACTTC. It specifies CALRDSGTGMSEQYF.

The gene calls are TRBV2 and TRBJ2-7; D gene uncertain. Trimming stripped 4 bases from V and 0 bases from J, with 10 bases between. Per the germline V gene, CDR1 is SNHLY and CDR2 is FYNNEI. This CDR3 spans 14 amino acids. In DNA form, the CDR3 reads TGTGCCAGCAGTGTTACGGTCAGCTCCTACGAGCAGTACTTC. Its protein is CASSVTVSSYEQYF.